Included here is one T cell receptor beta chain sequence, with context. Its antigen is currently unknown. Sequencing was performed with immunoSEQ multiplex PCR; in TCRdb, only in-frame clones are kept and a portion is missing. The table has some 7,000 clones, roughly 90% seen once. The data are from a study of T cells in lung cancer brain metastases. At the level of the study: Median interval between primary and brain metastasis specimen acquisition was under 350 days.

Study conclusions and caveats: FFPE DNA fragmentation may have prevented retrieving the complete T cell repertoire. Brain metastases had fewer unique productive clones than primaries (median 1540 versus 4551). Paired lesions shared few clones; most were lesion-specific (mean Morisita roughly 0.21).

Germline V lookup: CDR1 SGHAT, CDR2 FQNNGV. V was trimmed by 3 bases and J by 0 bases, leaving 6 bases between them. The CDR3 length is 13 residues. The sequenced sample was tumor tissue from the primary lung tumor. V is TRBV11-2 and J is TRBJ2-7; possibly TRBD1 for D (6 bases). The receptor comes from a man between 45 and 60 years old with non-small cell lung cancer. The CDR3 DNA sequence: TGTGCCAGCAGCTTGGGACACTCCTACGAGCAGTACTTC. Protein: CASSLGHSYEQYF.